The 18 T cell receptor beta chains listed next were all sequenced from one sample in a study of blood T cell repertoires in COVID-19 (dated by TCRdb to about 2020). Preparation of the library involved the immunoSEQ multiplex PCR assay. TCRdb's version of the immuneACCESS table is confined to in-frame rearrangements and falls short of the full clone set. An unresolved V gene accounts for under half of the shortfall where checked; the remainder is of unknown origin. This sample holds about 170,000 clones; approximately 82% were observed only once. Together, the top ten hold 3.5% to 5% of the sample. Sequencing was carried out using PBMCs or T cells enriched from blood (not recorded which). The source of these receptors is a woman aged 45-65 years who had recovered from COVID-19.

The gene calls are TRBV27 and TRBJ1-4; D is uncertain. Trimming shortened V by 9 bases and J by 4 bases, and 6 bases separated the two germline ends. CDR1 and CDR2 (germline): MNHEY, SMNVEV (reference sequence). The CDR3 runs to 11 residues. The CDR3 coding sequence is TGTGCCAGTAAGAGTAATGAAAAACTGTTTTTT. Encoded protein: CASKSNEKLFF. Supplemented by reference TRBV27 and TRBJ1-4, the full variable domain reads EAQVTQNPRYLITVTGKKLTVTCSQNMNHEYMSWYRQDPGLGLRQIYYSMNVEVTDKGDVPEGYKVSRKEKRNFPLILESPSPNQTSLYFCASKSNEKLFFGSGTQLSVL.

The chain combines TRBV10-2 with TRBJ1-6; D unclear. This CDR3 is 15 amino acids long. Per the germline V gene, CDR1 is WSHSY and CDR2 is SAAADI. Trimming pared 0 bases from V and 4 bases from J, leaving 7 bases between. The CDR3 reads CASSESRPYNSPLHF. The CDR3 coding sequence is TGCGCCAGCAGTGAGTCGCGTCCATATAATTCACCCCTCCACTTT.

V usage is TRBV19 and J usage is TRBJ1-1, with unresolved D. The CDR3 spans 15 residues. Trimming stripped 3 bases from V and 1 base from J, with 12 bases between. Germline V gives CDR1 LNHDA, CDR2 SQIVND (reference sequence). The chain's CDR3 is CASSIWVGQNTEAFF. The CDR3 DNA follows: TGTGCCAGTAGTATCTGGGTTGGGCAGAACACTGAAGCTTTCTTT.

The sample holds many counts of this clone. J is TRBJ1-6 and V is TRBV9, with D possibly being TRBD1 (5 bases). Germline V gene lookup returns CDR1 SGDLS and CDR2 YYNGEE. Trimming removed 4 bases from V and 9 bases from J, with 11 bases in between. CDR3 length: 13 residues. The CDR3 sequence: CASSPGTLSPLHF. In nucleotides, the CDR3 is TGTGCCAGCAGCCCCGGGACTCTTTCACCCCTCCACTTT.

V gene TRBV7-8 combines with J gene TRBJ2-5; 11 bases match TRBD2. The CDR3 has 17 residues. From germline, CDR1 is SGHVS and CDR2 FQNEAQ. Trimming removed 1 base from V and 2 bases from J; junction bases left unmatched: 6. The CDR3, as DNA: TGTGCCAGCAGCTTAGGGGGACTAGCGGAGGTTCAAGAGACCCAGTACTTC. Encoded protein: CASSLGGLAEVQETQYF.

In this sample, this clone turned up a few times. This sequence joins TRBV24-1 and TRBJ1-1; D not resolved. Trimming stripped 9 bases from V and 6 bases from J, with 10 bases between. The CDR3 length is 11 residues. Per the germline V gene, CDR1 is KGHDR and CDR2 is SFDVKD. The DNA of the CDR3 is TGTGCCACCCCGGAGAGGGCTGAAGCTTTCTTT. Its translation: CATPERAEAFF.

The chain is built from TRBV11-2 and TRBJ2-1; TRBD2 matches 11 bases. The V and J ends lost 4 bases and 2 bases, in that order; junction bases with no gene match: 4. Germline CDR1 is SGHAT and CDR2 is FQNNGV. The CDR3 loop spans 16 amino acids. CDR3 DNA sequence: TGTGCCAGCAGCTCAAGACTAGCGGGAACCTACAATGAGCAGTTCTTC. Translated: CASSSRLAGTYNEQFF.

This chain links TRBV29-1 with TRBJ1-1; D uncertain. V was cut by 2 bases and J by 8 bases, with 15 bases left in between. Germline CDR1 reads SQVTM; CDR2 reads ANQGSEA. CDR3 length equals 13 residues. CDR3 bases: TGCAGCGTTGAACGATCCCAGAAACCCGAAGCTTTCTTT. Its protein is CSVERSQKPEAFF.

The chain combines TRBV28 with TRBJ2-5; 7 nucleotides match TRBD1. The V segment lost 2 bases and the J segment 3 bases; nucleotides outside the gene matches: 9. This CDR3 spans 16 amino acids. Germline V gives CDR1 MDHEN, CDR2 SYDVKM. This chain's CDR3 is CASSLGYRDREETQYF. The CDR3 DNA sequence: TGTGCCAGCAGTTTAGGATACCGGGACAGAGAAGAGACCCAGTACTTC.

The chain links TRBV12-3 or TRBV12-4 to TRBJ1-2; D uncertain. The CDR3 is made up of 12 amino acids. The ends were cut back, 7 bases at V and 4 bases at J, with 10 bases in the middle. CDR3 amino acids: CASTRDSYGYTF. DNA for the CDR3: TGTGCCAGCACTCGAGACTCCTATGGCTACACCTTC.

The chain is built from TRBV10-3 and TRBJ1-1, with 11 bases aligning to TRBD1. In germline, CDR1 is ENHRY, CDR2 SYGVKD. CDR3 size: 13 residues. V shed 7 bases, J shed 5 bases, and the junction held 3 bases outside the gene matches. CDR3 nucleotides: TGTGCCATCAAGGGACAGGGGGGGACTGAAGCTTTCTTT. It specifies CAIKGQGGTEAFF.

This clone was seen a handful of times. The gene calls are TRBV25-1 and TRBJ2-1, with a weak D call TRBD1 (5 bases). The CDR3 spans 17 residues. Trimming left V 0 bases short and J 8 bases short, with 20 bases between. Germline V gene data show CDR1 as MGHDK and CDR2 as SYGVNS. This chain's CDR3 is CASSEYRLGQPGHEQFF. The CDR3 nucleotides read TGTGCCAGCAGTGAATATCGATTGGGGCAGCCTGGGCATGAGCAGTTCTTC.

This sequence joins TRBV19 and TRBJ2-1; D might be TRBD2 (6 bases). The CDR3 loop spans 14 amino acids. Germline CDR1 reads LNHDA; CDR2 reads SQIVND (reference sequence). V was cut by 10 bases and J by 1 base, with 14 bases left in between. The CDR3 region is CATAPGTSYNEQFF. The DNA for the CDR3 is TGTGCCACTGCCCCAGGGACTTCCTACAATGAGCAGTTCTTC. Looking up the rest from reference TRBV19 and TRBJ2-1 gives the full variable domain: DGGITQSPKYLFRKEGQNVTLSCEQNLNHDAMYWYRQDPGQGLRLIYYSQIVNDFQKGDIAEGYSVSREKKESFPLTVTSAQKNPTAFYLCATAPGTSYNEQFFGPGTRLTVL.

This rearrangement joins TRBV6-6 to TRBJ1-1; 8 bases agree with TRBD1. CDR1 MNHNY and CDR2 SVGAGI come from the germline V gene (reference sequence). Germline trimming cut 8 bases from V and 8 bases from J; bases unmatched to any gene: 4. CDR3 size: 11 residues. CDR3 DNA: TGTGCCAGCGGATGGACAGGGGAAGCTTTCTTT. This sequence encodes CASGWTGEAFF.

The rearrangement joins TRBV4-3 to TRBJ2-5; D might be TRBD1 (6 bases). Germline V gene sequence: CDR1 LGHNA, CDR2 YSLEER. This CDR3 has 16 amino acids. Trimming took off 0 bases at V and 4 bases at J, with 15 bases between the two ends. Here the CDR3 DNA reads TGCGCCAGCAGCCAAGATGTCATGACAGGCCGAGAGACCCAGTACTTC. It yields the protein CASSQDVMTGRETQYF.

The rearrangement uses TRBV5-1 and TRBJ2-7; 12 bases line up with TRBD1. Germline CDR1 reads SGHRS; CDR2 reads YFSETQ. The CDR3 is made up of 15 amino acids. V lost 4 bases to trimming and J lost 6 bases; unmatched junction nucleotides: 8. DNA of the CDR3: TGCGCCAGCAGCCCCCTAGGGACAGGGGGCGTCGAGCAGTACGTC. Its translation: CASSPLGTGGVEQYV.

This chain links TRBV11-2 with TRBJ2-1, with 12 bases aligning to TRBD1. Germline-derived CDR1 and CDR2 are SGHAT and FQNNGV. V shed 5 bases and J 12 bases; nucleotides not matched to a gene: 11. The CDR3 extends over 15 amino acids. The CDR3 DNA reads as TGTGCCAGCAGCGTTCCGGGACAGGGGGCGGTGGGGCAGTTCTTC. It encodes CASSVPGQGAVGQFF. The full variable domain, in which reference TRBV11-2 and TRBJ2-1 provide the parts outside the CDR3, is EAGVAQSPRYKIIEKRQSVAFWCNPISGHATLYWYQQILGQGPKLLIQFQNNGVVDDSQLPKDRFSAERLKGVDSTLKIQPAKLEDSAVYLCASSVPGQGAVGQFFGPGTRLTVL.

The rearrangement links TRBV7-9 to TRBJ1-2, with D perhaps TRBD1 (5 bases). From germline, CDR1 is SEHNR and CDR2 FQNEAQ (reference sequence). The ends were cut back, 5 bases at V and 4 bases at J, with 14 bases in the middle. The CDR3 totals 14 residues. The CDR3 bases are TGTGCCAGCAGCCCGGTGGGGGGTGTCTATGGCTACACCTTC. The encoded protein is CASSPVGGVYGYTF.